This T cell receptor beta chain comes out of a study of blood T cell repertoires in COVID-19 (dated by TCRdb to the early 2020s). Some background on the complete study: Samples from collaborators originated in the United States, Italy and Spain and spanned both the acute and convalescent phases of COVID-19. The samples were drawn from the first 160 participants of the ongoing ImmuneRACE study and from 1,254 subjects provided by 6 global collaborators. A de-identified subject ID, COVID-19 status, age in years and sex were almost always included in the sample metadata. The material from the prospective study consisted of cDNA or gDNA derived from T cells, B-cell-depleted T cells, or PBMCs. The repertoires were released in a freely available public database intended as a resource for research on the immune response to SARS-CoV-2. Where available, HLA class I and class II types were obtained from metadata supplied by the sample provider rather than from assay-based typing. Subjects who had been exposed to COVID-19, were actively infected with it, or had recovered from it provided the deeply sampled blood TCRbeta repertoires that made up the dataset. The paper as a whole reports these results and caveats: Clinical and demographic metadata were provided uncurated, with the amount varying by source and participant.

With regard to this clone: What antigen it recognizes has not been identified. The sample holds no much larger clone one base away, and base qualities are not on file.

From its cysteine to its phenylalanine, the CDR3 spans 14 amino acids. The retained sequence is limited to the CDR3, 42 bases, with the frame set at the first base. The germline V gene encodes CDR1 MNHEY and CDR2 SVGAGI. The trim is 6 bases for V and 8 bases for J, with a gap of 18 bases between the germline ends. The immunoSEQ Assay, a bias-controlled multiplex PCR, was used to amplify TCRbeta CDR3 regions from genomic DNA. The study's processing was this. The number of nucleated cells in each sample was estimated by amplification of reference gene primers within the assay. Sequence reads were collapsed and filtered to measure the absolute abundance of every unique TCRbeta CDR3 rearrangement. For each sample, productive Simpson clonality was calculated as the square root of Simpson's diversity index over productive rearrangements. The immuneACCESS repertoire file appears here via TCRdb, limited to in-frame rearrangements. These files lack a portion of the clones; in checked studies, under half of the deficit traces to unresolved V genes, and the cause of the others is not known. Clonal size and the V and J genes are those of that table, whereas D and trimming came from the DNA. The table for this sample lists 150,000 or so clones; approximately 88% of them were counted only once. The top ten clonotypes cover 6.6% of the sample.

In the prospective study, participants were roughly 18 to 89 years old, resided in about 25 geographic areas of the United States, and were enrolled through a virtual design. In the prospective study, cohorts were assigned on the basis of participant-reported clinical history obtained from a screening survey and a study questionnaire. Recovered participants in ImmuneRACE Cohort 3 were defined as having two consecutive negative NP/OP PCR tests, clearance from a healthcare professional, or resolution of symptoms. Each participant in the prospective study had whole blood, serum and a nasopharyngeal or oropharyngeal swab collected by mobile phlebotomists. Over a roughly 2-month period, participants in the prospective study had the option of providing additional blood draws and questionnaires. Prospective study blood samples were shipped either frozen or at room temperature before DNA extraction.

The source is a woman between 50 and 59 years old who had recovered from COVID-19. The sample was PBMCs or T cells enriched from blood (not recorded which). The rearranged chain carries TRBV6-5 and TRBJ2-3; tentative D gene TRBD2, with 6 bases matching. CDR3 sequence: CASRPGLGPGTQYF. The nucleotide sequence reads TGTGCCAGCAGGCCGGGACTCGGCCCCGGTACGCAGTATTTT.